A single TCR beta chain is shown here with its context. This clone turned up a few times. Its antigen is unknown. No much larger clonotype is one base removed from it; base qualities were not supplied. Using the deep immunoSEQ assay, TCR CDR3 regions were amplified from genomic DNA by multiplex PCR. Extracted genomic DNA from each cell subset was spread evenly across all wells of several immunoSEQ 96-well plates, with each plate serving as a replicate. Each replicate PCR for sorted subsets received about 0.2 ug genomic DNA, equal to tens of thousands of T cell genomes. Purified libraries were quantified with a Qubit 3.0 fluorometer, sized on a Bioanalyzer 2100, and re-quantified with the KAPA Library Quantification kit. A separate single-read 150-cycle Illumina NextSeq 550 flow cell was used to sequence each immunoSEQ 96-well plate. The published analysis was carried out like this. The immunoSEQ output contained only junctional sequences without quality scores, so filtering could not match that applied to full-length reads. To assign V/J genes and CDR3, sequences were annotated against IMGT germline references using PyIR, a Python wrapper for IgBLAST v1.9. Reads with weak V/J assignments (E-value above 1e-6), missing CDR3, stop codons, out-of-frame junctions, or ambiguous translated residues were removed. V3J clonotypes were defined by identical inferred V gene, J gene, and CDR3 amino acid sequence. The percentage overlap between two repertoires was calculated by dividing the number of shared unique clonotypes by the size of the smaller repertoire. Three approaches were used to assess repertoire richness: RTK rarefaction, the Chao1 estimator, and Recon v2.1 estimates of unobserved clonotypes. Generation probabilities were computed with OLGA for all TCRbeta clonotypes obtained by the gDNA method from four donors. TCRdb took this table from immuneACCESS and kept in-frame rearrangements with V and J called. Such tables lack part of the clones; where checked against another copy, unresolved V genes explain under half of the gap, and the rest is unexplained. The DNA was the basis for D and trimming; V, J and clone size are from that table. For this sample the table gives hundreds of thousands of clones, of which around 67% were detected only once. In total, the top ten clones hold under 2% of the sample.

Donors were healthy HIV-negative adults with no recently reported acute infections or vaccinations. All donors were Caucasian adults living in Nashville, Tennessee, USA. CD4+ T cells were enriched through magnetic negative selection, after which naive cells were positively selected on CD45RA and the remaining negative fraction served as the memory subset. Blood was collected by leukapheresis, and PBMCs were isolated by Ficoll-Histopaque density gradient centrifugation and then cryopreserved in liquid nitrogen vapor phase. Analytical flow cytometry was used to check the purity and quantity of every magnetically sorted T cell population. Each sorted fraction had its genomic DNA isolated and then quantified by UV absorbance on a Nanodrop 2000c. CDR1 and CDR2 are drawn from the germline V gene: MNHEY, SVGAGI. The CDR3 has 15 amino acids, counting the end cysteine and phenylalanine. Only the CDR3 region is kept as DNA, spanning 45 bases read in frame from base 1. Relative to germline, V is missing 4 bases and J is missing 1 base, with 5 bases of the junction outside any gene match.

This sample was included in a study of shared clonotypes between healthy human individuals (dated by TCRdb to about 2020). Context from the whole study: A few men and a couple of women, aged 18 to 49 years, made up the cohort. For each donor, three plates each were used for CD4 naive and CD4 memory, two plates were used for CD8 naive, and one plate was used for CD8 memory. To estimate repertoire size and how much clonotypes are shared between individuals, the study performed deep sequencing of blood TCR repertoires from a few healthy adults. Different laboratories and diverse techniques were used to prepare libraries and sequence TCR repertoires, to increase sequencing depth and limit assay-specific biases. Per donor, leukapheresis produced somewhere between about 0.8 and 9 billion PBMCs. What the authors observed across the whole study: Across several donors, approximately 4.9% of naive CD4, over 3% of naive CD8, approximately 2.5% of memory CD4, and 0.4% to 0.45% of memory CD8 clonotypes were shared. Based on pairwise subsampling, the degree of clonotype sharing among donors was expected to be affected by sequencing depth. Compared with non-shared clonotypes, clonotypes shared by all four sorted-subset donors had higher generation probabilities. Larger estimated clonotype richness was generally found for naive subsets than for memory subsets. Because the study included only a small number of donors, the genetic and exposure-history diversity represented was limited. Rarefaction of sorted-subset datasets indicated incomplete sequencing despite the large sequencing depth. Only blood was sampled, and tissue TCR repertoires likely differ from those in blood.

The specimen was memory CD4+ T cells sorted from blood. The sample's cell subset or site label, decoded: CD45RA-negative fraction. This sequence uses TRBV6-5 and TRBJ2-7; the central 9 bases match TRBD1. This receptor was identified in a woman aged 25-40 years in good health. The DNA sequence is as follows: TGTGCCAGCAGTTGGGGACAGGGAGTTTCCTACGAGCAGTACTTC. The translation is CASSWGQGVSYEQYF.